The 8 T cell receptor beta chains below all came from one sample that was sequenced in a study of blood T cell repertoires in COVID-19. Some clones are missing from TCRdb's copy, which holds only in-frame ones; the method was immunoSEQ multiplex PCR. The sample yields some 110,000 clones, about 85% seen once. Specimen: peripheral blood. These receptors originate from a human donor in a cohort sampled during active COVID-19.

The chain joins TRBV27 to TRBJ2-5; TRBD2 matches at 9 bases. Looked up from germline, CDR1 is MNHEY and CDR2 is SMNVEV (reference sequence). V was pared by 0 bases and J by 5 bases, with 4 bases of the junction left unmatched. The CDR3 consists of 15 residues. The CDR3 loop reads CASSLSRLAGETQYF. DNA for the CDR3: TGTGCCAGCAGTTTATCTAGGCTAGCGGGGGAGACCCAGTACTTC.

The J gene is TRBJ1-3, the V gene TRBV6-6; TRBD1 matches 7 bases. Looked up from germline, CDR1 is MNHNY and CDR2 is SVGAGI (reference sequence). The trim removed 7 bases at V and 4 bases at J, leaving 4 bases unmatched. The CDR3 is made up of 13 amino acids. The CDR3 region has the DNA TGTGCCAGCACTACAGGGGTGGGAAACACCATATATTTT. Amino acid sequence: CASTTGVGNTIYF.

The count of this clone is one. DNA of the CDR3: TGTGCCAGCAGTGAACTGCATTCGAGCTCTGGAAACACCATATATTTT. Its protein is CASSELHSSSGNTIYF. V and J are TRBV6-1 and TRBJ1-3; D not certain. V lost 2 bases and J 0 bases, leaving 11 bases between the germline ends. The CDR3 extends over 16 amino acids. Germline assignment: CDR1 MNHNS and CDR2 SASEGT.

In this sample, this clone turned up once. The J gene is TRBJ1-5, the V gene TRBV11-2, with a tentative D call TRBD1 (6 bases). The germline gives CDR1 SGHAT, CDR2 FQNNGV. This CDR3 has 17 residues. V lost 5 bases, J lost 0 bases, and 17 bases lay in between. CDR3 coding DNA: TGTGCCAGCAGCCTAGGGGGGGGCGGTTATAGCAATCAGCCCCAGCATTTT. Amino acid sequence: CASSLGGGGYSNQPQHF.

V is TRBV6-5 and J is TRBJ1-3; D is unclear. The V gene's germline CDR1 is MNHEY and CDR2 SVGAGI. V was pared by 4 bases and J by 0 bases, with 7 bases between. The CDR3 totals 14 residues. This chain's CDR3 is CASSLADSGNTIYF. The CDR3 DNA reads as TGTGCCAGCAGTTTAGCAGACTCTGGAAACACCATATATTTT.

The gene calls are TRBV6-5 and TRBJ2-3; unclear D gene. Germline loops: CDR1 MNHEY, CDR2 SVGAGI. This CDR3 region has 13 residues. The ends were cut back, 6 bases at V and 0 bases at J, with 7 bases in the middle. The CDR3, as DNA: TGTGCCAGCAGGCCGGTTAGCACAGATACGCAGTATTTT. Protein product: CASRPVSTDTQYF.

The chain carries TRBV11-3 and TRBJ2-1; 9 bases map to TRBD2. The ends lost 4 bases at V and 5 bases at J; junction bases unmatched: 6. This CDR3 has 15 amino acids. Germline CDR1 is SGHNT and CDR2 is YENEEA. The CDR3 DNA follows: TGTGCCAGCAGCTCAACAGGCGGGAGGGACAATGAGCAGTTCTTC. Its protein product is CASSSTGGRDNEQFF.

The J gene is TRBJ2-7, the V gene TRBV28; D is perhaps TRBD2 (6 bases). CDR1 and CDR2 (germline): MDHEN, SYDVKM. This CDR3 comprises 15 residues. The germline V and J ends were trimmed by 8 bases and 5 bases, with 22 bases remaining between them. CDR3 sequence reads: CASPPAGWAFDEQYF. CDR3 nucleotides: TGTGCCAGCCCCCCCGCGGGGTGGGCCTTCGACGAGCAGTACTTC. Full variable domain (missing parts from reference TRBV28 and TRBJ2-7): DVKVTQSSRYLVKRTGEKVFLECVQDMDHENMFWYRQDPGLGLRLIYFSYDVKMKEKGDIPEGYSVSREKKERFSLILESASTNQTSMYLCASPPAGWAFDEQYFGPGTRLTVT.